These 21 T cell receptor beta chains share one sample of origin, sequenced in a study of blood T cell repertoires in COVID-19. TCRdb's table, derived via immunoSEQ multiplex PCR, lists solely in-frame clones and lacks some. Of about 160,000 clones listed, more than 70% are singletons. The sequenced sample was peripheral blood. The source is a man aged 55-75 years with acute or convalescent COVID-19.

V and J are TRBV6-5 and TRBJ1-4, with 8 bases that match TRBD1. Germline V gene sequence: CDR1 MNHEY, CDR2 SVGAGI. V lost 4 bases and J lost 8; bases outside the gene matches: 12. The CDR3 totals 16 residues. The CDR3 nucleotides are TGTGCCAGCAGTTTGGGACCCGGACAGGGTGAGGAAAAACTGTTTTTT. Protein product: CASSLGPGQGEEKLFF.

This clone occurred once. The rearrangement joins TRBV11-2 to TRBJ1-3; perhaps TRBD1 as D (6 bases). Germline V CDR1 and CDR2: SGHAT, FQNNGV. The germline V and J ends were trimmed by 4 bases and 4 bases, with 14 bases remaining between them. The CDR3 has 15 residues. The CDR3 DNA reads TGTGCCAGCAGCTCACAGGGCTTGAGGGGAAACACCATATATTTT. This codes for CASSSQGLRGNTIYF.

The V call is TRBV19, the J call TRBJ2-3; 10 nucleotides agree with TRBD2. This CDR3 is built from 16 residues. The V and J ends lost 5 bases and 3 bases, in that order; junction bases with no gene match: 8. Germline V lookup: CDR1 LNHDA, CDR2 SQIVND (reference sequence). This CDR3 is CASSVPSGGVTDTQYF. In DNA form, the CDR3 reads TGTGCCAGTAGTGTTCCTAGCGGGGGTGTGACAGATACGCAGTATTTT.

CDR3 sequence reads: CASRGGIYQPQHF. The CDR3 bases are TGTGCCAGCAGGGGGGGGATATATCAGCCCCAGCATTTT. The chain is built from TRBV27 and TRBJ1-5; weak D call: TRBD1 (5 bases). Trimming pared 6 bases from V and 5 bases from J, leaving 11 bases between. Germline loops: CDR1 MNHEY, CDR2 SMNVEV (reference sequence). CDR3 length: 13 amino acids.

V usage is TRBV29-1 and J usage is TRBJ2-7; D remains ambiguous. V was shortened by 0 bases and J by 6 bases, with 9 bases between the two germline ends. Germline V CDR1 and CDR2: SQVTM, ANQGSEA. The CDR3 loop spans 12 amino acids. CDR3 sequence reads: CSVEDGSVEQYF. DNA for the CDR3: TGCAGCGTTGAAGATGGCAGCGTCGAGCAGTACTTC.

This clone was seen only once. This sequence joins TRBV19 and TRBJ2-4; unclear D gene. This CDR3 region has 13 residues. V was clipped by 11 bases and J by 2 bases, with 13 bases between them. Germline V gives CDR1 LNHDA, CDR2 SQIVND (reference sequence). The CDR3 DNA follows: TGTGCCTGCCGCGGCGGAACCAAAAACATTCAGTACTTC. This translates into CACRGGTKNIQYF.

In this sample, this clone turned up a few times. This sequence joins TRBV6-6 and TRBJ2-2; unclear D gene. Germline V CDR1 and CDR2: MNHNY, SVGAGI (reference sequence). The CDR3 runs to 15 residues. With 5 bases removed from V and 4 bases from J, the gap between germline ends came to 14 bases. This CDR3 reads CASSPGRRRTGELFF. DNA of the CDR3: TGTGCCAGCAGTCCCGGAAGGCGGCGCACCGGGGAGCTGTTTTTT.

This chain joins TRBV5-1 and TRBJ2-6; 8 bases are a match to TRBD1. The V and J ends lost 3 bases and 3 bases, in that order; junction bases with no gene match: 5. Per the germline V gene, CDR1 is SGHRS and CDR2 is YFSETQ. The CDR3 runs 16 residues. This chain's CDR3 is CASSYARGLGANVLTF. CDR3 bases: TGCGCCAGCAGCTACGCCAGGGGGCTTGGGGCCAACGTCCTGACTTTC.

This chain joins TRBV19 and TRBJ2-3, with D possibly matching TRBD1 (8 bases). The CDR3 runs 18 residues. V lost 4 bases to trimming and J lost 0 bases, with 20 bases between them. The V gene's germline CDR1 is LNHDA and CDR2 SQIVND (reference sequence). CDR3 sequence reads: CASSRRTGTMSSTDTQYF. Here the CDR3 DNA reads TGTGCCAGTAGTAGACGGACAGGGACTATGTCTAGCACAGATACGCAGTATTTT. Drawing the rest from reference TRBV19 and TRBJ2-3, the complete variable domain is DGGITQSPKYLFRKEGQNVTLSCEQNLNHDAMYWYRQDPGQGLRLIYYSQIVNDFQKGDIAEGYSVSREKKESFPLTVTSAQKNPTAFYLCASSRRTGTMSSTDTQYFGPGTRLTVL.

With respect to this clone: Other DNA sequences within the sample encode an identical CDR3. CDR3 DNA sequence: TGCGCCAGCAGCCTTGGACAGGGGGACACTGAAGCTTTCTTT. Amino acid sequence: CASSLGQGDTEAFF. The V and J genes are TRBV4-1 and TRBJ1-1; 10 nucleotides align to TRBD1. From germline, CDR1 is MGHRA and CDR2 YSYEKL. V shed 4 bases, J shed 3 bases, and the junction held 2 bases outside the gene matches. This CDR3 has 14 amino acids.

The chain employs TRBV21-1 and TRBJ1-5; the DNA was not compared with TRBD1, the D call given in the table. TRBV21-1 is deemed a pseudogene. This CDR3 is 19 amino acids long. This CDR3 is CASSSQTGPGSGGNQPQHF. For the CDR3, the DNA is TGTGCCAGCAGCTCACAGACAGGGCCTGGTTCGGGTGGCAATCAGCCCCAGCATTTT.

CDR3 DNA sequence: TGCGCCAGCAGCCCAACAGGGGACTATGGCTACACCTTC. This translates into CASSPTGDYGYTF. The J gene is TRBJ1-2, the V gene TRBV5-1; 7 bases map to TRBD1. J was trimmed by 3 bases and V by 4 bases; bases with no gene match: 3. CDR3 length: 13 residues. Germline lookup yields CDR1 SGHRS and CDR2 YFSETQ.

The chain uses TRBV6-5 and TRBJ2-7; TRBD1 might be the D (6 bases). CDR1 is MNHEY, CDR2 SVGAGI, per germline. The CDR3 extends over 16 amino acids. Trimming left V 2 bases short and J 0 bases short, with 14 bases between. CDR3 nucleotides: TGTGCCAGCAGTTACCGAGTTGGGACACCCTCCTACGAGCAGTACTTC. This encodes CASSYRVGTPSYEQYF.

The CDR3 loop reads CASIPRGTTEAFF. CDR3 DNA: TGTGCCAGCATCCCGAGAGGTACCACTGAAGCTTTCTTT. The chain carries TRBV6-5 and TRBJ1-1; D uncertain. From germline, CDR1 is MNHEY and CDR2 SVGAGI. This CDR3 region has 13 residues. The V gene lost 7 bases and the J gene lost 4 bases, with 13 bases spanning the gap.

The chain employs TRBV6-5 and TRBJ2-7, with D possibly matching TRBD2 (7 bases). V was shortened by 6 bases and J by 3 bases, with 18 bases between the two germline ends. This CDR3 contains 15 residues. Germline assignment: CDR1 MNHEY and CDR2 SVGAGI. CDR3 sequence reads: CASSQQGGGVYEQYF. The CDR3 bases are TGTGCCAGCAGCCAACAGGGCGGGGGTGTCTACGAGCAGTACTTC.

The chain couples TRBV6-5 to TRBJ1-1; D call uncertain. V lost 7 bases and J 6 bases, leaving 9 bases between the germline ends. This CDR3 contains 11 residues. Looked up from germline, CDR1 is MNHEY and CDR2 is SVGAGI. The CDR3 loop reads CASMGSSEAFF. CDR3 in DNA: TGTGCCAGCATGGGCAGTTCTGAAGCTTTCTTT.

This chain connects TRBV5-4 to TRBJ1-5; 7 bases map to TRBD1. There are 15 residues in the CDR3. CDR1 and CDR2 from the germline V gene are SGHNT and YYREEE (reference sequence). Germline trimming cut 4 bases from V and 2 bases from J; bases unmatched to any gene: 6. In DNA, the CDR3 is TGTGCCAGCAGCGTCGGACAGGTCCGCAATCAGCCCCAGCATTTT. It is translated as CASSVGQVRNQPQHF.

The CDR3 nucleotides read TGTGCCAGCAGCTCCCTCCCAGCGGGGGGTTACAATGAGCAGTTCTTC. Residues: CASSSLPAGGYNEQFF. The genes are TRBV7-6 and TRBJ2-1, with 9 bases matching TRBD2. The junction had 8 bases not matched to a gene; V was cut back by 4 bases and J by 4 bases. Germline V gives CDR1 SGHVS, CDR2 FNYEAQ. The CDR3 is made up of 16 amino acids.

This clone showed up just a few times. The chain links TRBV3-1 (or the pseudogene TRBV3-2) to TRBJ2-7; 12 positions match TRBD2. Germline assignment: CDR1 LGHDT and CDR2 YNNKEL (reference sequence). The CDR3 extends over 16 amino acids. The ends lost 4 bases at V and 2 bases at J; junction bases unmatched: 6. The CDR3 sequence is CASSPPTSGGTYEQYF. DNA for the CDR3: TGTGCCAGCAGCCCCCCGACTAGCGGGGGTACCTACGAGCAGTACTTC.

The chain employs TRBV10-3 and TRBJ1-2; no clear D. This CDR3 is 13 amino acids long. The V end was cut by 0 bases, the J end by 5 bases, with 7 bases between. CDR1 is ENHRY, CDR2 SYGVKD, per germline. For the CDR3, the DNA is TGTGCCATCAGTGAGTCCCGCGATTATGGCTACACCTTC. As protein: CAISESRDYGYTF.

The chain has TRBV6-5 and TRBJ1-5; no clear D. Trimming removed 6 bases at V and 7 bases at J, with 7 bases between. The CDR3 loop spans 11 amino acids. The V gene's germline CDR1 is MNHEY and CDR2 SVGAGI. CDR3 sequence: CASRFGQPQHF. In DNA form, the CDR3 reads TGTGCCAGCAGGTTTGGCCAGCCCCAGCATTTT.